This T cell receptor beta chain was sequenced during a study of early T cells in non-severe SARS-CoV-2 infection. Across the whole study: Alpha and beta chains were unpaired, from unsorted whole-blood bulk RNA.

The library protocol tagged individual cDNA molecules with unique molecular identifiers. TCRdb re-derived calls from the 5' RACE reads in MiXCR, one entry per CDR3 protein. The sample lists tens of thousands of distinct CDR3 sequences, about 9.7% seen once, with around 4.2% in the top ten. The germline V and J ends were trimmed by 3 bases and 10 bases, with 9 bases remaining between them. CDR3 size: 11 residues. Study-level results: Matches to VDJdb favored anti-spike CD8 responses and missed private and CD4 specificities.

Many counts were recorded for this clonotype. As yet, its antigen is unknown. The TCR originated in an adult who was a healthcare worker with PCR-confirmed SARS-CoV-2 infection or an uninfected control (not recorded which). V gene TRBV12-3 or TRBV12-4 combines with J gene TRBJ1-2; weak D call: TRBD1 (5 bases). Sequencing was done on a sample of whole blood. The CDR3 DNA is TGTGCCAGCAGTTTTGGGGGTGACTACACCTTC. Its protein product is CASSFGGDYTF.